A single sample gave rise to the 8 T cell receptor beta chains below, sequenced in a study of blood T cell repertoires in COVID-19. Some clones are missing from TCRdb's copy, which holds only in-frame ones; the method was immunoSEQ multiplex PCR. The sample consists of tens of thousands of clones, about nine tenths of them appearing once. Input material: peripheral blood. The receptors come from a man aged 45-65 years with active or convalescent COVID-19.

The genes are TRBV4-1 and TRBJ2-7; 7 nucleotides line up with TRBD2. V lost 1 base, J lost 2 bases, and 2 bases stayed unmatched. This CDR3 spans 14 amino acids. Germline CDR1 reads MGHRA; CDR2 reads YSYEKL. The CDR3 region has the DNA TGCGCCAGCAGCCAAGGGGAGGGTACCTACGAGCAGTACTTC. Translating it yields CASSQGEGTYEQYF.

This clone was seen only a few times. The CDR3 coding sequence is TGTGCCAGCAGCTTATCACTTCAGCCCCAGCATTTT. Translated: CASSLSLQPQHF. This chain links TRBV7-9 with TRBJ1-5; D ambiguous. V was pared by 2 bases and J by 6 bases, with 5 bases between. The germline gives CDR1 SEHNR, CDR2 FQNEAQ (reference sequence). The CDR3 length is 12 residues.

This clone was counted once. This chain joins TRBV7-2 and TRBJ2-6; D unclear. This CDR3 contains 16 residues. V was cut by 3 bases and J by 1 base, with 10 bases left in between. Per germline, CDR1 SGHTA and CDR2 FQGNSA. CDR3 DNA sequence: TGTGCCAGCAGCTTTAGCCCCGGTTCTGGGGCCAACGTCCTGACTTTC. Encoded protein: CASSFSPGSGANVLTF.

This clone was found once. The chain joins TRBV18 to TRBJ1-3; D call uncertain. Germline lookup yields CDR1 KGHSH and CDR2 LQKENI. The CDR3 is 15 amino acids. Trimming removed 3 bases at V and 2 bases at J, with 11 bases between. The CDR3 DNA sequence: TGTGCCAGCTCACCCCCCCATCATCCTGGAAACACCATATATTTT. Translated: CASSPPHHPGNTIYF.

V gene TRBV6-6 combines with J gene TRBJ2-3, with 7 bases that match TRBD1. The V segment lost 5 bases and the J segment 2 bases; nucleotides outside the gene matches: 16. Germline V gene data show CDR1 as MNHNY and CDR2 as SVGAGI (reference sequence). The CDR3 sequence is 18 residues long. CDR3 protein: CASSPGQTSKPFTDTQYF. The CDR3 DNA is TGTGCCAGCAGTCCGGGACAGACGTCCAAGCCTTTCACAGATACGCAGTATTTT.

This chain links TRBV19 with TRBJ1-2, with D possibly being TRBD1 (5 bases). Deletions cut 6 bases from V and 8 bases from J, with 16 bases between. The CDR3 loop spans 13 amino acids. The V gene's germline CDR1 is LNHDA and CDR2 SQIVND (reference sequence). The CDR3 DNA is TGTGCCAGTAGGGAAGACAGCTTCATGGGCTACACCTTC. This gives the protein CASREDSFMGYTF.

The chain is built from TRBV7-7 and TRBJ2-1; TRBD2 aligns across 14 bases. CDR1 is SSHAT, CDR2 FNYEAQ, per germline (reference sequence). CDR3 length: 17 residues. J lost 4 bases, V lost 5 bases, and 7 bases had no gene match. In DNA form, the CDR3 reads TGTGCCAGCAGCAAGGGACTAGCGGGGGCCGGGTACAATGAGCAGTTCTTC. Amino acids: CASSKGLAGAGYNEQFF.

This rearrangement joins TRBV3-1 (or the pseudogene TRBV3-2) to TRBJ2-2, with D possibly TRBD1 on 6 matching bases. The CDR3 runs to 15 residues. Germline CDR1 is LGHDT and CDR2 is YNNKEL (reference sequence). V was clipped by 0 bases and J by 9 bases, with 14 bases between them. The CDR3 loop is CASSQDIAGARELFF. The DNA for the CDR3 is TGTGCCAGCAGCCAAGATATAGCAGGGGCCAGGGAGCTGTTTTTT.